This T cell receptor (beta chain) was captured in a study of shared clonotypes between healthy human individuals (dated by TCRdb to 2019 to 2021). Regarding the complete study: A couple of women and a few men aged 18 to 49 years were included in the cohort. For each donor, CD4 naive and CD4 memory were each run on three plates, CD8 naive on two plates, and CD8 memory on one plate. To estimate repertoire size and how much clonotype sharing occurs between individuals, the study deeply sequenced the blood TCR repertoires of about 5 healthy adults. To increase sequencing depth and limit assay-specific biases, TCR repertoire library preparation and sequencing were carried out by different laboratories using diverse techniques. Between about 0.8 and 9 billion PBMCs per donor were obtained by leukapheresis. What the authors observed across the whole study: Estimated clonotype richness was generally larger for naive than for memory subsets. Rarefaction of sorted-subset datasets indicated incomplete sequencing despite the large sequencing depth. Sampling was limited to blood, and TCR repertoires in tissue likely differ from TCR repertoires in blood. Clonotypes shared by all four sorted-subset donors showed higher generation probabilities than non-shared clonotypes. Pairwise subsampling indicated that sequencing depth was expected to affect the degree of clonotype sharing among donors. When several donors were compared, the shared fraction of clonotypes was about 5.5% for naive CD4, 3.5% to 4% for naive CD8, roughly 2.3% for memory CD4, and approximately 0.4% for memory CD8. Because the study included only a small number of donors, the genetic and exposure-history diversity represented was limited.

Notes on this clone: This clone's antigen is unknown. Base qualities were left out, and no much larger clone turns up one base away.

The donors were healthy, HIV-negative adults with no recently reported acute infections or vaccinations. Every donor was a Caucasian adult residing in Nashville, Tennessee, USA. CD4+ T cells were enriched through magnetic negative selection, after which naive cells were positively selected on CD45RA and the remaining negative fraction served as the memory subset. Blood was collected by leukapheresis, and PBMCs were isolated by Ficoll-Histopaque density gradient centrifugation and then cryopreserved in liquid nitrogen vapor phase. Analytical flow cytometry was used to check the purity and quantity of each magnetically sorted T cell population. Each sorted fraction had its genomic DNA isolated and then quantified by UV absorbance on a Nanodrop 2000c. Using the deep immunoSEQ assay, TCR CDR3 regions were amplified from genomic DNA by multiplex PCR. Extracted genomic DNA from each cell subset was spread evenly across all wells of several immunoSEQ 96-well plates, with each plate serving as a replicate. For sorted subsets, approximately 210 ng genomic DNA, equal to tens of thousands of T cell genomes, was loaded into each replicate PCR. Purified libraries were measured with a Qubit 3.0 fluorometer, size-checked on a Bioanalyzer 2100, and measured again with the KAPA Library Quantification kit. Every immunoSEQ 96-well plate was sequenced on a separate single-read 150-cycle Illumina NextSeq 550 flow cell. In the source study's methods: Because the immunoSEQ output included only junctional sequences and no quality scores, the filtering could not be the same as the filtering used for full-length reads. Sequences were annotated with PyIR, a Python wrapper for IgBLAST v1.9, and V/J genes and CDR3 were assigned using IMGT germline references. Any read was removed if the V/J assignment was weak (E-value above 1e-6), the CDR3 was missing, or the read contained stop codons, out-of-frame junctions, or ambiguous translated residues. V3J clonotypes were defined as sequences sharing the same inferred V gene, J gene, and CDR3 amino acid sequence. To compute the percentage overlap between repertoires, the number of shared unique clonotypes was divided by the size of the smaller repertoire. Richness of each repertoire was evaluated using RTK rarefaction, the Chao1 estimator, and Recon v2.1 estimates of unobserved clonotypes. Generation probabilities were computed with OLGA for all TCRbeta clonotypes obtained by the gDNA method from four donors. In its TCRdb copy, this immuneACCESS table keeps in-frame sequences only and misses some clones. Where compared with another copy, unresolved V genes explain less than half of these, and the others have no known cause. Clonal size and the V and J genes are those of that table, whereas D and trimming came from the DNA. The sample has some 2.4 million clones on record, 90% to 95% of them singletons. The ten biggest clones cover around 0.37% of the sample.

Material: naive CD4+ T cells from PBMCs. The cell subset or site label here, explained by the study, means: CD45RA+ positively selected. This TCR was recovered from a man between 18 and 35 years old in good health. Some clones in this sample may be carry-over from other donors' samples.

The sequenced DNA: TGTGCCAGCAGCCCGAGATACAGGACAGGGGACGGCTACACCTTC. Translated, this is CASSPRYRTGDGYTF. The chain is made from TRBV7-2 and TRBJ1-2, with 9 central nucleotides matching TRBD1. Reading the germline V gene gives CDR1 SGHTA and CDR2 FQGNSA. From V the trimming removes 5 bases and from J it removes 8 bases, while the gene matches leave 12 bases of the junction unaccounted for. The CDR3 goes from the cysteine to the phenylalanine over 15 residues. Only CDR3 DNA is held: 45 bases, read in frame from base 1.